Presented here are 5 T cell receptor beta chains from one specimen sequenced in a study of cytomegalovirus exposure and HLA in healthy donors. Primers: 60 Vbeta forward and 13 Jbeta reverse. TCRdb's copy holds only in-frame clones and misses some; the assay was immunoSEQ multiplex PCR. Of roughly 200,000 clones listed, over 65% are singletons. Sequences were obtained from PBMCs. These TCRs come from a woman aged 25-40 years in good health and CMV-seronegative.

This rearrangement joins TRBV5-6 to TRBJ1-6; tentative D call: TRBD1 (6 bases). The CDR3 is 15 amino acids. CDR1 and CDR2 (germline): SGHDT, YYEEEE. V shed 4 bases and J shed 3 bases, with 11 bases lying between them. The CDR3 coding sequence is TGTGCCAGCAGCCAAAAGACAGGCTATAATTCACCCCTCCACTTT. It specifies CASSQKTGYNSPLHF. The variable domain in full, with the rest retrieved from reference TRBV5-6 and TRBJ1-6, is DAGVTQSPTHLIKTRGQQVTLRCSPKSGHDTVSWYQQALGQGPQFIFQYYEEEERQRGNFPDRFSGHQFPNYSSELNVNALLLGDSALYLCASSQKTGYNSPLHFGNGTRLTVT.

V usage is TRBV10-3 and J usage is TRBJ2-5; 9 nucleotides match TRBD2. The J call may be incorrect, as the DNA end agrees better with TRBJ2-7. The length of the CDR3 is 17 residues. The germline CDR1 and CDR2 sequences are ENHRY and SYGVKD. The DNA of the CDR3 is TGTGCCATCAGTGATTACGGACTAGCGCAAAGCTCCTACGAGCAGTACTTC. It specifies CAISDYGLAQSSYEQYF.

CDR3 coding DNA: TGTGCCAGCAGCCCCCTTCCGGGATGGGGACAGGTCGCTCAGCCCCAGCATTTT. This sequence encodes CASSPLPGWGQVAQPQHF. The gene calls are TRBV21-1 and TRBJ1-5; TRBD1, the table's D call, was not compared with the DNA. TRBV21-1 is tagged as a pseudogene. The CDR3 totals 18 residues.

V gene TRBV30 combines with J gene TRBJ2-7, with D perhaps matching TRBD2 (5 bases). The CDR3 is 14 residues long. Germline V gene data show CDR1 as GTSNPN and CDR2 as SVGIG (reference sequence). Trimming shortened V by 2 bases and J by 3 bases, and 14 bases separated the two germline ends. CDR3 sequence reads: CAWSPRLAGYEQYF. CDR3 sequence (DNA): TGTGCCTGGAGTCCCCGGCTAGCCGGCTACGAGCAGTACTTC.

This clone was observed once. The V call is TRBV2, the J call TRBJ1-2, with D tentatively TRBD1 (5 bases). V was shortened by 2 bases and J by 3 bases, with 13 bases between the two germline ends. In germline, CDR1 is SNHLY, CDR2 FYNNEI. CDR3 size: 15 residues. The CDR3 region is CASSEWVGDYYGYTF. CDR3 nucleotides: TGTGCCAGCAGTGAATGGGTAGGGGACTACTATGGCTACACCTTC.